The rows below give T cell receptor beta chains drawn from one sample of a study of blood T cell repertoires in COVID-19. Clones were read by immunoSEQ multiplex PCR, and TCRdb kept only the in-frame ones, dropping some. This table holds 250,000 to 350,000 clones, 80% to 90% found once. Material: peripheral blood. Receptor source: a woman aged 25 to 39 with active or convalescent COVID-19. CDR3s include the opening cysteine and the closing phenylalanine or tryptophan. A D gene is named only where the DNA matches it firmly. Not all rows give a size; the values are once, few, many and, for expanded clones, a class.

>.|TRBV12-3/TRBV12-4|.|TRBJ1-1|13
TGTGCCAGCAGTTTAACACCGAACACTGAAGCTTTCTTT
CASSLTPNTEAFF
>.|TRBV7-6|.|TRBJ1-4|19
TGTGCCAGCAGCCTCGGGAGGACCGTTTCATGGGGACTCAATGAAAAACTGTTTTTT
CASSLGRTVSWGLNEKLFF
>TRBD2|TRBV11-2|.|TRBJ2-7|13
TGTGCCAGCGGCCAGGGAGGGTCGTACGAGCAGTACTTC
CASGQGGSYEQYF
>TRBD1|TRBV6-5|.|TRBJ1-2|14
TGTGCCAGCAGTTACAGGGGGCTGGGCTATGGCTACACCTTC
CASSYRGLGYGYTF
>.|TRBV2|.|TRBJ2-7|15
TGTGCCAGCAGTCTCGGGGGTAGACAGAACTACGAGCAGTACTTC
CASSLGGRQNYEQYF
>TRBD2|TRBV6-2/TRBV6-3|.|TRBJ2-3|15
TGTGCCAGCAGCCTCAGCGGGGGGGCCGCAGATACGCAGTATTTT
CASSLSGGAADTQYF
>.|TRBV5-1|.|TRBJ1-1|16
TGCGCCAGCAGCTTTACCAAGGGGATGCGGGGAACTGAAGCTTTCTTT
CASSFTKGMRGTEAFF
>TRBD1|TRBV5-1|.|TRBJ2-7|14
TGCGCCAGCAGCCTCCGACAGGGTTTCTACGAGCAGTACTTC
CASSLRQGFYEQYF
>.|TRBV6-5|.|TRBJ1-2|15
TGTGCCAGCAGCAACCACCCAGGGCCTAACTATGGCTACACCTTC
CASSNHPGPNYGYTF
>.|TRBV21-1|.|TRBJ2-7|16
TGTGCCAGCAGCGCCCACCTCTCAGGGTCCCCCTACGAGCAGTACTTC
CASSAHLSGSPYEQYF
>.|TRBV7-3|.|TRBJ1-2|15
TGTGCCAGCAGCTTAAGCCCAGGGGTGGACTATGGCTACACCTTC
CASSLSPGVDYGYTF
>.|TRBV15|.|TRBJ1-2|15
TGTGCCACCAGCAGAGGGGACAAAGCTAACTATGGCTACACCTTC
CATSRGDKANYGYTF
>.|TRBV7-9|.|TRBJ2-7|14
TGTGCCAGCAGCCCACCCCTCGAGCTCTACGAGCAGTACTTC
CASSPPLELYEQYF
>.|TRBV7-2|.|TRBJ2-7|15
TGTGCCAGCAGCTTAGCCACGGGGGGCAACAAGGAGCAGTACTTC
CASSLATGGNKEQYF
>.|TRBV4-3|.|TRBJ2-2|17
TGCGCCAGCAGCCAAGATTTGGTAGATCGGGGCACCGGGGAGCTGTTTTTT
CASSQDLVDRGTGELFF
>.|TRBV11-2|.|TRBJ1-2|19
TGTGCCAGCAGCTTACTCGAGTTCCCGGGACACCAAGGGAACTATGGCTACACCTTC
CASSLLEFPGHQGNYGYTF
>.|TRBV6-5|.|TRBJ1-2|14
TGTGCCAGCAGTTCTAAAGGGGGAACCTATGGCTACACCTTC
CASSSKGGTYGYTF
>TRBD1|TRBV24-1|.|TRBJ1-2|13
TGTGCCACCAGTGGACAGGGGGCCTTTGGCTACACCTTC
CATSGQGAFGYTF
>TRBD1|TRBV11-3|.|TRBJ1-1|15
TGTGCCAGCAGCGCCTCTGACAGGGCGAACACTGAAGCTTTCTTT
CASSASDRANTEAFF
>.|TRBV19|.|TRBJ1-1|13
TGTGCCAGCGCGACCAGGGGTGGAACTGAAGCTTTCTTT
CASATRGGTEAFF
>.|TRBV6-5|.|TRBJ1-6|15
TGTGCCAGCAGTTACTGGGGACAAATAAATTCACCCCTCCACTTT
CASSYWGQINSPLHF
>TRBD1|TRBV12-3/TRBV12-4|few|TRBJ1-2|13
TGTGCCAGCAGGCGACAGGGGAATTATGGCTACACCTTC
CASRRQGNYGYTF
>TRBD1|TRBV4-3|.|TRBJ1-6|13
TGCGCCAGCAGCCAAGATGTGAAGGACAGGCTGATCTTT
CASSQDVKDRLIF
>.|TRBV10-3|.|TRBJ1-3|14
TGTGCCACCATACAGGGCCACTCTGGAAACACCATATATTTT
CATIQGHSGNTIYF
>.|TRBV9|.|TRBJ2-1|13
TGTGCCAGCAGCGTAGAGGGTAGCGGTGAGCAGTTCTTC
CASSVEGSGEQFF
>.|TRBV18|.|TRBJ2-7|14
TGTGCCAGCTCACCAGGAGGGACAGTCTACGAGCAGTACTTC
CASSPGGTVYEQYF
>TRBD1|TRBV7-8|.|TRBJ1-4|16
TGTGCCAGCAGCTTAGGGACAGGGAGGTGGAATGAAAAACTGTTTTTT
CASSLGTGRWNEKLFF
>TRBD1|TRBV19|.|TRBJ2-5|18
TGTGCCAGTAGTTCCTGGGACAGGGAGGGTGAGGGCCAAGAGACCCAGTACTTC
CASSSWDREGEGQETQYF
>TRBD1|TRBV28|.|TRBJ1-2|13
TGTGCCAGCAGTTTGGGGACAGGGGATGGCTACACCTTC
CASSLGTGDGYTF
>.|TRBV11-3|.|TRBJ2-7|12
TGTGCCAGCAGCGCCGGGGAAGACGAGCAGTACTTC
CASSAGEDEQYF
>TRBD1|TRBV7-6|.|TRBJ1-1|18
TGTGCCAGCAGCTTAGTAGTTGGGACAGGGGGCCTGGGCACTGAAGCTTTCTTT
CASSLVVGTGGLGTEAFF
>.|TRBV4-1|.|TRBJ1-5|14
TGCGCCAGCAGCCAGGGACACGAGGATCAGCCCCAGCATTTT
CASSQGHEDQPQHF
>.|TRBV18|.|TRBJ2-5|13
TGTGCCAGCTCACCTCAACAAGTAGAGACCCAGTACTTC
CASSPQQVETQYF
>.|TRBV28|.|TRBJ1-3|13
TGTGCCAGCATAGGCAGACAGATAAACACCATATATTTT
CASIGRQINTIYF
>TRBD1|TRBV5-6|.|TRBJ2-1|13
TGTGCCAGCAGCCCCCGACAGGGCCTTGAGCAGTTCTTC
CASSPRQGLEQFF
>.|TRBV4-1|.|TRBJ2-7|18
TGCGCCAGCAGCCAAGGGTACAGCGGGACAGGAAGCTCCTACGAGCAGTACTTC
CASSQGYSGTGSSYEQYF
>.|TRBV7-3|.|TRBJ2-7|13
TGTGCCAGCAGCCCAGGGGCGCACTACGAGCAGTACTTC
CASSPGAHYEQYF
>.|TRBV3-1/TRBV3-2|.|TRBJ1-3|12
TGTGCCAGGATCCGGGGGGGAAACACCATATATTTT
CARIRGGNTIYF
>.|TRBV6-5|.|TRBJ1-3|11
TGTGCCAGCAGACTTGGAAACACCATATATTTT
CASRLGNTIYF
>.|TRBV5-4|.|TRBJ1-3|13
TGTGCCAGCAGCTCTATAACTGGAAACACCATATATTTT
CASSSITGNTIYF
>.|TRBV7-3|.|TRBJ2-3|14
TGTGCCAGCAGCTTAAGGGGGGGCAGGGATACGCAGTATTTT
CASSLRGGRDTQYF
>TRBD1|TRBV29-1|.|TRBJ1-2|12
TGCAGCCTAGGGACAGTTAAGGGTGGCTACACCTTC
CSLGTVKGGYTF
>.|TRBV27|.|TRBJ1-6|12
TGTGCCAGCAGCCGCTATAATTCACCCCTCCACTTT
CASSRYNSPLHF
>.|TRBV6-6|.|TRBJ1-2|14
TGTGCCAGCACCGTAACGACAGTTAGCTATGGCTACACCTTC
CASTVTTVSYGYTF
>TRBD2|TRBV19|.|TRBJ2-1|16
TGTGCCAGTAGTATCTTCGCGGGGGGATTATACAATGAGCAGTTCTTC
CASSIFAGGLYNEQFF